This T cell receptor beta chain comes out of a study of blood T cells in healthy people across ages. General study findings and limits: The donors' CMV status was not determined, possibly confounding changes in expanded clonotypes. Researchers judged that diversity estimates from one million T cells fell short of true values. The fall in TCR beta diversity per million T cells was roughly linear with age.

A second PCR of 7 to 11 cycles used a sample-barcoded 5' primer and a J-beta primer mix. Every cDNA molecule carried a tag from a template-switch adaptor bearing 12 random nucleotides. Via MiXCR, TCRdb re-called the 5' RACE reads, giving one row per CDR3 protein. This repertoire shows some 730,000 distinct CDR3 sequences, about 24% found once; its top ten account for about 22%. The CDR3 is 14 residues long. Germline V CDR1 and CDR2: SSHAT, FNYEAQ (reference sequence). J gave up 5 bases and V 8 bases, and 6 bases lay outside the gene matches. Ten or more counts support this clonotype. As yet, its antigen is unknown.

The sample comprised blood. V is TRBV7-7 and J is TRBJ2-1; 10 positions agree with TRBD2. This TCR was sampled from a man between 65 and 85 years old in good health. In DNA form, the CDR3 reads TGTGCCAGCGCTACGAGCGGGAGGGACAATGAGCAGTTCTTC. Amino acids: CASATSGRDNEQFF. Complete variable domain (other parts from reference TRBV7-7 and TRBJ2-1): GAGVSQSPRYKVTKRGQDVTLRCDPISSHATLYWYQQALGQGPEFLTYFNYEAQPDKSGLPSDRFSAERPEGSISTLTIQRTEQRDSAMYRCASATSGRDNEQFFGPGTRLTVL.